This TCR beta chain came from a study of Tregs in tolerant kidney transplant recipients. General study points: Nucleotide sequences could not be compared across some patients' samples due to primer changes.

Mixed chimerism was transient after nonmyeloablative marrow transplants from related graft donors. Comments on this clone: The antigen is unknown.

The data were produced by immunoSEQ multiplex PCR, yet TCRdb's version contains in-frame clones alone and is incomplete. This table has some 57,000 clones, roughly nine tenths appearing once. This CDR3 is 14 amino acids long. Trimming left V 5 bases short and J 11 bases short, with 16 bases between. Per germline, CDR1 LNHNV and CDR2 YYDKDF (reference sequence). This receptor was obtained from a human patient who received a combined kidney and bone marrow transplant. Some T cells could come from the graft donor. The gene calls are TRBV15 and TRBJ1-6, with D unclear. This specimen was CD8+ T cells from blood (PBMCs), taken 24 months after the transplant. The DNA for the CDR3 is TGTGCCACCAGCTCCCTCCCCCTGGGCACACCCCTCCACTTT. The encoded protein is CATSSLPLGTPLHF.